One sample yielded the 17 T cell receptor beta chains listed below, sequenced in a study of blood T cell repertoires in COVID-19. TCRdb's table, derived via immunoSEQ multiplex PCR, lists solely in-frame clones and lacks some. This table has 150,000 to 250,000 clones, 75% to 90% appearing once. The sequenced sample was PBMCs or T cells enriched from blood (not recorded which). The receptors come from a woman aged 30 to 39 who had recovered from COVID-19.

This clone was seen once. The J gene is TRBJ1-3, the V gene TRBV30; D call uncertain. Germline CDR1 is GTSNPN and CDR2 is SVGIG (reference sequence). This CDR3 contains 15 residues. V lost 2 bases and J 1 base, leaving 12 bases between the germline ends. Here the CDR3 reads CAWSHSSVSGNTIYF. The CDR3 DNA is TGTGCCTGGAGTCATTCCTCAGTGTCTGGAAACACCATATATTTT.

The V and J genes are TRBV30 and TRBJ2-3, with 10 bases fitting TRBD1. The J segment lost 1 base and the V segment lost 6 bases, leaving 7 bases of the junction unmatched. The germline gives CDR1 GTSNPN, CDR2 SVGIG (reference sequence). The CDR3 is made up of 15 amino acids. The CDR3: CACFPGQGRTDTQYF. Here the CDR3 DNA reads TGTGCCTGTTTCCCGGGACAGGGGCGCACAGATACGCAGTATTTT.

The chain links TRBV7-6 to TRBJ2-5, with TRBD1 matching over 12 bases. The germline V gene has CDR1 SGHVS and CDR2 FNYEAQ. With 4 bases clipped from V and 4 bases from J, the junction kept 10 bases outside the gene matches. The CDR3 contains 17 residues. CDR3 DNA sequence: TGTGCCAGCAGCTACCGGGACAGGGGGCTAGGGGGAGAGACCCAGTACTTC. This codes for CASSYRDRGLGGETQYF.

The CDR3 region is CASSRGTTSHYEQYF. The CDR3 DNA reads TGTGCCAGCAGCCGTGGGACTACCTCCCACTACGAGCAGTACTTC. The chain is built from TRBV6-5 and TRBJ2-7; 7 bases align to TRBD2. The CDR3 has 15 residues. With V trimmed by 6 bases and J by 3 bases, 11 bases remained unmatched. Germline CDR1 is MNHEY and CDR2 is SVGAGI.

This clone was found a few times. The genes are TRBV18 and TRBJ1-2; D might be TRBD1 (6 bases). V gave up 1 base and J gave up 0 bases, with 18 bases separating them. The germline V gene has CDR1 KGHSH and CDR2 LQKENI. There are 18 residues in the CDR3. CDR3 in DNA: TGTGCCAGCTCACCACGACAGGCCGGAGGTTTAGCTAACTATGGCTACACCTTC. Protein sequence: CASSPRQAGGLANYGYTF.

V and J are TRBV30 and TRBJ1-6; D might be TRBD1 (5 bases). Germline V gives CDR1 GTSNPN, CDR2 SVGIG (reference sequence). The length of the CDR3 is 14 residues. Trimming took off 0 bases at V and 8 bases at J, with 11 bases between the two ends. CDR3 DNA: TGTGCCTGGAGTGTAGTTTCGGGGGATTCACCCCTCCACTTT. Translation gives CAWSVVSGDSPLHF.

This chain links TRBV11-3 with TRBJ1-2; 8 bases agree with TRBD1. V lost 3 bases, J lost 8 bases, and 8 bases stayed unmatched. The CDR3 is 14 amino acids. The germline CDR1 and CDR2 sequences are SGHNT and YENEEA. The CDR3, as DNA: TGTGCCAGCAGCTTTGACAGGGGCGCGCGGGGCTACACCTTC. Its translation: CASSFDRGARGYTF. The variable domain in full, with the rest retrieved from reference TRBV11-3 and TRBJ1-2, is EAGVVQSPRYKIIEKKQPVAFWCNPISGHNTLYWYLQNLGQGPELLIRYENEEAVDDSQLPKDRFSAERLKGVDSTLKIQPAELGDSAVYLCASSFDRGARGYTFGSGTRLTVV.

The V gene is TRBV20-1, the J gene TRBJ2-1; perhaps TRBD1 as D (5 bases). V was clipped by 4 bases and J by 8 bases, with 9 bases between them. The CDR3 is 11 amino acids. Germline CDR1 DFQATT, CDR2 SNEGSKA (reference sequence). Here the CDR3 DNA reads TGCAGTGCTACAGGGAACGATGAGCAGTTCTTC. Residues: CSATGNDEQFF.

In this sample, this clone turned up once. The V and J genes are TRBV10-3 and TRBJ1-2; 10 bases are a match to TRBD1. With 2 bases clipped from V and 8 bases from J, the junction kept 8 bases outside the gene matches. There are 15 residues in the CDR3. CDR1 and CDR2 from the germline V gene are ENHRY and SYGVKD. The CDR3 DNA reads TGTGCCATCAGTGAGCCAGACAGGGGGCCCTCAGGCTACACCTTC. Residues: CAISEPDRGPSGYTF.

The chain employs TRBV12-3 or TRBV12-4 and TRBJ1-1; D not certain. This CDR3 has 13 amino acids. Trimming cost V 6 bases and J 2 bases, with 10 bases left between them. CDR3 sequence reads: CASRGHSNTEAFF. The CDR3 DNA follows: TGTGCCAGCAGAGGTCACAGCAACACTGAAGCTTTCTTT.

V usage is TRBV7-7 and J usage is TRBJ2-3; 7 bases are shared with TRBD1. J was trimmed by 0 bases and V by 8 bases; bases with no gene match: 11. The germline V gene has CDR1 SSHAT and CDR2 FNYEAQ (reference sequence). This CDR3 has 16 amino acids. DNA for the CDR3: TGTGCCAGCTCCTTAGGGGGCAGTACTAGCACAGATACGCAGTATTTT. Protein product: CASSLGGSTSTDTQYF.

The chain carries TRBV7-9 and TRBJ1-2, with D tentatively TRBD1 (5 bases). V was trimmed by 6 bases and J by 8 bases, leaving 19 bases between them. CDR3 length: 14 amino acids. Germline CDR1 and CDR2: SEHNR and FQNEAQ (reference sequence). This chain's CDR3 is CASSSRERRGGYTF. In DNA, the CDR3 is TGTGCCAGCAGTTCCAGGGAGCGCCGGGGGGGCTACACCTTC.

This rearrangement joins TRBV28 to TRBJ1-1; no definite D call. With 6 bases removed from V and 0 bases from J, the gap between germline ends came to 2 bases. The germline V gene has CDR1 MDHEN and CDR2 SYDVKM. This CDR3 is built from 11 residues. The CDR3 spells CASSMNTEAFF. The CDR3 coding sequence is TGTGCCAGCAGCATGAACACTGAAGCTTTCTTT. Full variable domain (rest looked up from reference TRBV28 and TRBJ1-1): DVKVTQSSRYLVKRTGEKVFLECVQDMDHENMFWYRQDPGLGLRLIYFSYDVKMKEKGDIPEGYSVSREKKERFSLILESASTNQTSMYLCASSMNTEAFFGQGTRLTVV.

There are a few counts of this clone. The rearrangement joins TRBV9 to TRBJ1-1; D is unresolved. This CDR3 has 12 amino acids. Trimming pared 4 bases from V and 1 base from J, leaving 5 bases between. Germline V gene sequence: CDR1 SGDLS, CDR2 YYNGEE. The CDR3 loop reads CASSPQNTEAFF. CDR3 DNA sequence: TGTGCCAGCAGCCCCCAGAACACTGAAGCTTTCTTT.

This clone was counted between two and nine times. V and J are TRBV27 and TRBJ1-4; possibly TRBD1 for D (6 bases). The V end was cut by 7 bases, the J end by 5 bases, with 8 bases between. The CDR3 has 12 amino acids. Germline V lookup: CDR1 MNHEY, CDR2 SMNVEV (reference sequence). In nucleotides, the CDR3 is TGTGCCAGCACAGGGACAAATGAAAAACTGTTTTTT. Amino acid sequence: CASTGTNEKLFF.

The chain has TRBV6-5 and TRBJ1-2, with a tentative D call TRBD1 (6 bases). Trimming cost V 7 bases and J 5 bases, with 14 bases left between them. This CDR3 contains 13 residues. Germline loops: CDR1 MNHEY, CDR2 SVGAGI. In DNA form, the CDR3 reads TGTGCCAGCACCCGGCAGGGGCTGTATGGCTACACCTTC. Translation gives CASTRQGLYGYTF.

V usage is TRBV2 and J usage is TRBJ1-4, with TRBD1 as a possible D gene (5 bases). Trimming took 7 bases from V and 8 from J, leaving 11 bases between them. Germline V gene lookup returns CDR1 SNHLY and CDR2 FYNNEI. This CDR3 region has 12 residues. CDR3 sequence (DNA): TGTGCCAGCAAGTCTGACAGCGAAAAACTGTTTTTT. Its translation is CASKSDSEKLFF.